The clone carrying this TCR beta chain was seen only a few times. The sample belongs to a study of T cells in Graves' hyperthyroidism and ophthalmopathy. Recently diagnosed hyperthyroidism of less than 2 months' duration affected patients aged 18 to 65. Exclusions: uncontrolled infection, other autoimmune disease, pregnancy, lactation. Ahead of any ophthalmopathy symptoms, the blood sample was obtained at the first diagnosis of hyperthyroidism. This CDR3 comprises 15 residues. The germline V gene has CDR1 SEHNR and CDR2 FQNEAQ (reference sequence). V lost 5 bases and J 2 bases, leaving 16 bases between the germline ends. The source material, RNA transcripts, was used to amplify TCR beta CDR3 regions. First-round RT-PCR with HTBI primers amplified the TCR CDR3 region. In TCRdb, the multiplex PCR reads were re-called with MiXCR into one record per CDR3 protein. Found here are 690,000 or so distinct CDR3 sequences, 18% of them singletons; the top ten hold approximately 16%.

The J gene is TRBJ2-7, the V gene TRBV7-9, with D tentatively TRBD1 (6 bases). Sequencing used blood. The TCR originated in a woman aged 45 to 65 with Graves' hyperthyroidism that later progressed to Graves' ophthalmopathy. CDR3 in DNA: TGTGCCAGCAGCCCCCCGACAGGTAGGACCTACGAGCAGTACTTC. Translated: CASSPPTGRTYEQYF.